The rows below give T cell receptor beta chains drawn from one sample of a study of cytomegalovirus exposure and HLA in healthy donors. Sequenced by immunoSEQ multiplex PCR; TCRdb stores in-frame clones only, minus some. Here the sample spans some 130,000 clones, 77% being singletons. The specimen sequenced was PBMCs. The receptor source for this set is a woman aged 55-75 years in good health and CMV-seronegative. CDR3s include the opening cysteine and the closing phenylalanine or tryptophan. The order of the fields is CDR3 DNA, CDR3 protein, J gene, D gene, V gene, clone size. D genes are given only for firm matches. Some rows mark clone size as missing; the rest say once, few, many or name a class of expanded clone.

CDR3 DNA: TGCGCCAGCAGCCACGGAGGCAGGAACACTGAAGCTTTCTTT; CDR3 protein: CASSHGGRNTEAFF; J gene: TRBJ1-1; D gene: -; V gene: TRBV4-1; clone size: -
CDR3 DNA: TGTGCCAGCAGCCCAAGCAGGGGCCCAGGGACCCAGTACTTC; CDR3 protein: CASSPSRGPGTQYF; J gene: TRBJ2-5; D gene: -; V gene: TRBV11-2; clone size: -
CDR3 DNA: TGTGCCAGCAGGGAGCAGGGGCCGAAAAACATTCAGTACTTC; CDR3 protein: CASREQGPKNIQYF; J gene: TRBJ2-4; D gene: -; V gene: TRBV28; clone size: -
CDR3 DNA: TGTGCCAGCAGTGTCGGTAGCGGGAGAGAGCAGTTCTTC; CDR3 protein: CASSVGSGREQFF; J gene: TRBJ2-1; D gene: TRBD2; V gene: TRBV28; clone size: -
CDR3 DNA: TGTGCCAGCAGCGCCGGGTGGGGAGGGGATCAGCCCCAGCATTTT; CDR3 protein: CASSAGWGGDQPQHF; J gene: TRBJ1-5; D gene: -; V gene: TRBV9; clone size: once
CDR3 DNA: TGTGCCAGCAGCCGTGACAGGGTGAACACCGGGGAGCTGTTTTTT; CDR3 protein: CASSRDRVNTGELFF; J gene: TRBJ2-2; D gene: TRBD1; V gene: TRBV7-7; clone size: -
CDR3 DNA: TGTGCCAGCAGCCCTTTGCTGGTGACAGGCGGCGGGTCCGAGCAGTACTTC; CDR3 protein: CASSPLLVTGGGSEQYF; J gene: TRBJ2-7; D gene: -; V gene: TRBV27; clone size: -
CDR3 DNA: TGTGCCAGCAGTCCCCAACCCACAGGGAACACTGAAGCTTTCTTT; CDR3 protein: CASSPQPTGNTEAFF; J gene: TRBJ1-1; D gene: -; V gene: TRBV27; clone size: -
CDR3 DNA: TGTGCCAGCAGCTCACATGGGACAGGGATCACTGAAGCTTTCTTT; CDR3 protein: CASSSHGTGITEAFF; J gene: TRBJ1-1; D gene: TRBD1; V gene: TRBV5-5; clone size: -
CDR3 DNA: TGCGCCAGCAACCGACAGGGGATGAACACTGAAGCTTTCTTT; CDR3 protein: CASNRQGMNTEAFF; J gene: TRBJ1-1; D gene: TRBD1; V gene: TRBV5-1; clone size: few
CDR3 DNA: TGTGCCAGCAGCTTATTGGGCGGACTAGCTACCAATGAGCAGTTCTTC; CDR3 protein: CASSLLGGLATNEQFF; J gene: TRBJ2-1; D gene: TRBD2; V gene: TRBV7-2; clone size: few
CDR3 DNA: TGTGCCAGCAGCCAGGGACAGCGAGGGCCCCAGCATTTT; CDR3 protein: CASSQGQRGPQHF; J gene: TRBJ1-5; D gene: TRBD1; V gene: TRBV6-5; clone size: once
CDR3 DNA: TGTGCCAGCAGTTCACAGGGGATCCACTATGGCTACACCTTC; CDR3 protein: CASSSQGIHYGYTF; J gene: TRBJ1-2; D gene: TRBD1; V gene: TRBV28; clone size: -
CDR3 DNA: TGTGCCAGCAGTTTGAGGGGGAGGGGAGGGCGAGAGACCCAGTACTTC; CDR3 protein: CASSLRGRGGRETQYF; J gene: TRBJ2-5; D gene: -; V gene: TRBV28; clone size: few
CDR3 DNA: TGCGCCAGCAGCTTGGTCGGCAGCGACTATGGCTACACCTTC; CDR3 protein: CASSLVGSDYGYTF; J gene: TRBJ1-2; D gene: -; V gene: TRBV5-1; clone size: few
CDR3 DNA: TGTGCCACCAGCAGAGGTAGCGGGGCGCGGGAGACCCAGTACTTC; CDR3 protein: CATSRGSGARETQYF; J gene: TRBJ2-5; D gene: TRBD2; V gene: TRBV15; clone size: -
CDR3 DNA: TGTGCCAGCAGCTTAGACTTTAGCACAGATACGCAGTATTTT; CDR3 protein: CASSLDFSTDTQYF; J gene: TRBJ2-3; D gene: -; V gene: TRBV7-8; clone size: -